This TCR beta chain was recorded in a study of PD-1 blockade in classical Hodgkin lymphoma. With respect to this clone: The antigen remains undetermined.

Sequencing was performed with immunoSEQ multiplex PCR; in TCRdb, only in-frame clones are kept and a portion is missing. This table holds about 100,000 clones, approximately 80% found once. Germline CDR1 reads SGDLS; CDR2 reads YYNGEE. CDR3 length: 13 amino acids. V was trimmed by 2 bases and J by 7 bases, leaving 12 bases between them. Each patient experienced a relapse that followed autologous stem cell transplantation, and brentuximab vedotin exposure varied. Study-level points and caveats: A reduction in baseline TCR diversity was reportedly seen in newly diagnosed patients relative to healthy donors. Causes of the repertoire differences remain undefined, possibly disease activity or prior therapy. Whoever responded completely had baseline diversity much like that seen in newly diagnosed patients.

This TCR derives from a human donor with classical Hodgkin lymphoma. Sequenced here: peripheral blood mononuclear cells (PBMCs), sampled at baseline. The rearrangement links TRBV9 to TRBJ1-2; D is possibly TRBD1 (6 bases). The CDR3 region is CASSVGGALGYTF. In DNA, the CDR3 is TGTGCCAGCAGCGTGGGGGGGGCCCTTGGCTACACCTTC.